A selection of T cell receptor beta chains follows, all from one sample in a study of blood T cells in healthy people across ages. One entry per CDR3 protein results from TCRdb running MiXCR on the 5' RACE reads. The sample has 700,000 to 1,000,000 distinct CDR3 sequences, around two fifths seen once. Sequenced sample: blood. All receptors come from a man aged 60 to 69 in good health. The CDR3 runs from the conserved cysteine through the conserved F or W. D genes are given only for firm matches. Not all rows give a size; the values are once, few, many and, for expanded clones, a class.

clone_size,j_call,v_call,d_call,cdr3_length,cdr3_nt,cdr3_aa
NA,TRBJ1-6,TRBV24-1,NA,15,TGTGCCACCGCGGACGGGAGGCAGTATAATTCACCCCTCCACTTT,CATADGRQYNSPLHF
NA,TRBJ2-3,TRBV15,NA,15,TGTGCCACCAGCAGAGCGGAACTGAACACAGATACGCAGTATTTT,CATSRAELNTDTQYF
NA,TRBJ2-1,TRBV6-2/TRBV6-3,NA,14,TGTGCCAGCAGTTTACGCGGGGTTAACAATGAGCAGTTCTTC,CASSLRGVNNEQFF
NA,TRBJ1-2,TRBV3-1,NA,14,TGTGCCAGCAGCCCACCCACGGGATTCTATGGCTACACCTTC,CASSPPTGFYGYTF
NA,TRBJ1-5,TRBV5-5,TRBD1,14,TGTGCCAGCAGCTGGACAGGGACCAATCAGCCCCAGCATTTT,CASSWTGTNQPQHF
many,TRBJ1-1,TRBV20-1,TRBD1,17,TGCAGTGCGGGAGGGGGCGTGAGGAGACATAGCAACACTGAAGCTTTCTTT,CSAGGGVRRHSNTEAFF
few,TRBJ2-7,TRBV5-6,TRBD1,15,TGTGCCAGCAGCTTGTCCGGGACAGGGGCCCGCGAGCAGTACTTC,CASSLSGTGAREQYF
few,TRBJ2-7,TRBV7-2,NA,13,TGTGCCAGCACCGAAACTGGTTACAATGAGCAGTACTTC,CASTETGYNEQYF
NA,TRBJ2-1,TRBV14,NA,14,TGTGCCAGCAGCGGTGCAGGGTTCCAAGAGACCCAGTTCTTC,CASSGAGFQETQFF
few,TRBJ2-5,TRBV7-9,TRBD1,14,TGTGCCAGCAGCTTGGAAAACAGGGGGGAGACCCAGTACTTC,CASSLENRGETQYF